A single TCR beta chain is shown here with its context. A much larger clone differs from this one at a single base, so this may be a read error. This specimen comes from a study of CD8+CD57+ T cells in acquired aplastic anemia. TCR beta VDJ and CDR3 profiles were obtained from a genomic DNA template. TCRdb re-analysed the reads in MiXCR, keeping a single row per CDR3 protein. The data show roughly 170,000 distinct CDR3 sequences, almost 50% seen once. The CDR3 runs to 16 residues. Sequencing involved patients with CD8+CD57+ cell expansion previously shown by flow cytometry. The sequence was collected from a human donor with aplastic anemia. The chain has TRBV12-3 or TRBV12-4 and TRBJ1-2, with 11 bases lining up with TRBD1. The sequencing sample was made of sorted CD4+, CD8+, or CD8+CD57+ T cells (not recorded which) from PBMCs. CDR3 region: CACSLADRGRNYGYTF. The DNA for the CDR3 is TGTGCCTGCAGTTTAGCGGACAGGGGGCGTAACTATGGCTACACCTTC.